In its sample, the clone carrying this TCR beta chain ranks as medium-sized. Its antigen remains unknown. Trimming took 6 bases from V and 0 from J, leaving 16 bases between them. The CDR3 is 15 residues long. Germline lookup yields CDR1 SGHDT and CDR2 YYEEEE. This sample was included in a study of OX40 agonist ivuxolimab in advanced cancers. Only in-frame clones appear in the TCRdb table, and some are missing; sequencing was by immunoSEQ multiplex PCR. The sample lists approximately 32,000 clones, approximately 84% occurring once. The study's findings and limits: In the 0.1 to 3.0 mg/kg range, CD4+ and CD8+ blood T cells had expanded clonally by week 6. The specificity for antigen of the expanded peripheral T cells was not determined.

The material was CD4+ or CD8+ T cells sorted from blood, obtained in a trial of the OX40 agonist ivuxolimab. The sequence was obtained from an adult with an advanced solid tumor such as melanoma, head and neck, liver or kidney cancer. The V call is TRBV5-6, the J call TRBJ2-7; maybe TRBD1 (6 bases). The CDR3 nucleotides are TGTGCCAGCACCTTCTCCGACAGGAGCTCCTACGAGCAGTACTTC. It codes for CASTFSDRSSYEQYF.